This T cell receptor beta chain was observed in a study of shared clonotypes between healthy human individuals. With respect to this clone: Its specificity is not known.

General study results and limits: Limited genetic and exposure-history diversity came from having few donors.

J was trimmed by 5 bases and V by 7 bases; bases with no gene match: 4. Germline assignment: CDR1 GTSNPN and CDR2 SVGIG (reference sequence). This CDR3 comprises 11 residues. Libraries were prepared by immunoSEQ multiplex PCR; TCRdb keeps only in-frame clonotypes and omits some of them. The repertoire has about 1.1 million clones, approximately 78% of them found once; the top ten carry 0.4% to 0.55%. CD4+ cells were split into CD45RA+ naive and CD45RA-negative memory subsets. The genes are TRBV30 and TRBJ1-2; 7 nucleotides line up with TRBD1. The sample was memory CD4+ T cells from PBMCs. Stated subset: CD45RA-negative fraction. This TCR was recovered from a man younger than 35 in good health. Some clones in this sample may be carry-over from other donors' samples. The CDR3 DNA is TGTGCCTTAGGACAGGTTTATGGCTACACCTTC. Translating gives CALGQVYGYTF.